Listed here is a single T cell receptor beta chain. Genomic DNA for unsorted samples, which was extracted with the QIAamp DNA Blood Mini kit, came from 81 million or so PBMCs. The trim removed 6 bases at V and 6 bases at J, leaving 10 bases unmatched. CDR1 is SGHVS, CDR2 FQNEAQ, per germline. CDR3 length: 15 residues. Authors' processing steps: Junction-only sequences without quality scores came from ImmunoSEQ, so filtering differed. Method: immunoSEQ multiplex PCR; TCRdb's copy keeps in-frame clones and lacks some. The V and J calls and clone size are taken from that table; D and trimming were inferred from the DNA. The table lists about 480,000 clones, 75% to 80% of them singletons, with around 12% in the top ten. This entry belongs to a study of shared clonotypes between healthy human individuals.

The sample comprised PBMCs. V gene TRBV7-8 combines with J gene TRBJ2-1; 8 nucleotides align to TRBD1. This receptor was taken from a woman aged 40-49 years in good health. Some clones in this sample may be carry-over from other donors' samples. In DNA, the CDR3 is TGTGCCAGCAGTCCGACAGGGGTAATTGCCAATGAGCAGTTCTTC. Amino acid sequence: CASSPTGVIANEQFF.